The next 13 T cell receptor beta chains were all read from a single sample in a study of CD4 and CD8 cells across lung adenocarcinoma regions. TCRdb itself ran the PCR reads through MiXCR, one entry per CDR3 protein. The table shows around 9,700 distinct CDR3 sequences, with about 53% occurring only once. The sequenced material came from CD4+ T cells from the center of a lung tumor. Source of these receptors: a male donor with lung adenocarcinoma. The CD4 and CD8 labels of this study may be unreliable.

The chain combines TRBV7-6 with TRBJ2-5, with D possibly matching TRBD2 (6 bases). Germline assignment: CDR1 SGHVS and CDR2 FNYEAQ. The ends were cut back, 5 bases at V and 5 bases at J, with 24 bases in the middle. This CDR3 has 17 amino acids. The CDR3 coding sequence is TGTGCCAGCAGCCCCCCTTTCGGGCGGGGCGAGGGGGAGACCCAGTACTTC. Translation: CASSPPFGRGEGETQYF.

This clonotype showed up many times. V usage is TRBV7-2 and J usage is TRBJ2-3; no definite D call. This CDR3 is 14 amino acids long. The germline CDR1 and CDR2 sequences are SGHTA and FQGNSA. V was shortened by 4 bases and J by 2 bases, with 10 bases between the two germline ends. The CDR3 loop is CASSYIRSTDTQYF. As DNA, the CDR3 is TGTGCCAGCAGCTATATTCGATCCACAGATACGCAGTATTTT.

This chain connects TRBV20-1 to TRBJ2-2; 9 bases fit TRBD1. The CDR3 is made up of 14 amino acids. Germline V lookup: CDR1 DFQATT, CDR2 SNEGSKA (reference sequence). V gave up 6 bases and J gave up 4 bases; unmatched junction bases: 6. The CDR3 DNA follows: TGCAGTGCGGAGGGACAGGGCTTCACCGGGGAGCTGTTTTTT. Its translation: CSAEGQGFTGELFF.

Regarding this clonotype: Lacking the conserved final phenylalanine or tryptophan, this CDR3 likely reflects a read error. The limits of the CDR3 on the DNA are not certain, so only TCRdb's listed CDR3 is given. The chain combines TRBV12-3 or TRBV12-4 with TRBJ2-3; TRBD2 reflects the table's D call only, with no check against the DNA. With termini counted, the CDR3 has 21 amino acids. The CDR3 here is CCKRRLRAPLTGRWSSQCILP.

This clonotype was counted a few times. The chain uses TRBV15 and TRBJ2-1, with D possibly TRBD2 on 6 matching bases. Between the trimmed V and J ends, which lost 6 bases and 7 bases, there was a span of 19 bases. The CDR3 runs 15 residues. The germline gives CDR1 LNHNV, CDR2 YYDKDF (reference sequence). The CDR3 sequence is CATSPSRELVNEQFF. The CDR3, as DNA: TGTGCCACCAGTCCAAGCCGGGAGCTTGTAAATGAGCAGTTCTTC.

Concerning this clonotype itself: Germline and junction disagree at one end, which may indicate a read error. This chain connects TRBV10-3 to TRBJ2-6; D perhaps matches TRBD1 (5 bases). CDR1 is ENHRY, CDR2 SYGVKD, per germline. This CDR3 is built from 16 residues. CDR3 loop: CASQDNSLSGANEQNF. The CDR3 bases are TGTGCCAGTCAGGATAACTCCCTTTCTGGGGCCAACGAGCAGAATTTC.

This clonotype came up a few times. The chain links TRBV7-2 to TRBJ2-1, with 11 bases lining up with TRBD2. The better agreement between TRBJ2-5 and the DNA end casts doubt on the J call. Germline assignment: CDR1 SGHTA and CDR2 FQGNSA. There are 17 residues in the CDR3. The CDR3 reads CASSDVAGGLQGETQYF. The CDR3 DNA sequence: TGTGCCAGCAGCGACGTAGCGGGAGGGCTTCAAGGAGAGACCCAGTACTTC.

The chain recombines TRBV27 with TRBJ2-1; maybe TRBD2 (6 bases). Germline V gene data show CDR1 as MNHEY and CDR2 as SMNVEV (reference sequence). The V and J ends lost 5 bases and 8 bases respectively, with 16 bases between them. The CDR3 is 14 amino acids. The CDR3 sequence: CASSPLGLADEQFF. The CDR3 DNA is TGTGCCAGCAGTCCACTGGGACTTGCCGATGAGCAGTTCTTC.

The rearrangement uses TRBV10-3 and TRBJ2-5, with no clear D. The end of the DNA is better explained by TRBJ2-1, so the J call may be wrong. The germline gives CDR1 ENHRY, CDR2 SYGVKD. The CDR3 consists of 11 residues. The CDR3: CAISATNEQFF. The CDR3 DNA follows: TGTGCCATCAGTGCTACCAATGAGCAGTTCTTC.

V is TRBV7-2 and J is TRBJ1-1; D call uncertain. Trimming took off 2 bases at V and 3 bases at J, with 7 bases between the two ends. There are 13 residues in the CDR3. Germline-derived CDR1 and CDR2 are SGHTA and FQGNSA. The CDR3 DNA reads TGTGCCAGCAGCTTACAAGGGTACACTGAAGCTTTCTTT. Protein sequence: CASSLQGYTEAFF.

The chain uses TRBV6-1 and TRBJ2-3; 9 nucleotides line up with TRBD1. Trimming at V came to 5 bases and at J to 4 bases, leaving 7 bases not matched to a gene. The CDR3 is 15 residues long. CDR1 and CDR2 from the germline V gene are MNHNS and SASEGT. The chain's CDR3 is CASSIQGQGADTQYF. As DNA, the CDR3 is TGTGCCAGCAGTATTCAGGGACAGGGCGCAGATACGCAGTATTTT.

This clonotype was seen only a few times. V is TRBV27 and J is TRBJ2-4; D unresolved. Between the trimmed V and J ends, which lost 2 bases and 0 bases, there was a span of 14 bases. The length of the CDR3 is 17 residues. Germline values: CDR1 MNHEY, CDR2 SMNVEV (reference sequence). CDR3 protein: CASSLGRQSGAKNIQYF. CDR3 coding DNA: TGTGCCAGCAGTTTAGGCCGGCAATCAGGAGCCAAAAACATTCAGTACTTC.

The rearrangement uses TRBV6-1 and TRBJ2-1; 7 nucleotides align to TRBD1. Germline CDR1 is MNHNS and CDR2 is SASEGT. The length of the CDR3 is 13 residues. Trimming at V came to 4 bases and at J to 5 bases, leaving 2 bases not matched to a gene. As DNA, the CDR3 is TGTGCCAGCAGTGTGGACAGGAACAATGAGCAGTTCTTC. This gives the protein CASSVDRNNEQFF.